This entry is about one T cell receptor (beta chain). The data belong to a study of cytomegalovirus exposure and HLA in healthy donors. Germline CDR1 MRHNA, CDR2 SNTAGT. Deletions cut 5 bases from V and 2 bases from J, with 15 bases between. This CDR3 comprises 15 residues. Vbeta (60) and Jbeta (13) primers were used in the PCR. Using immunoSEQ multiplex PCR, the repertoire was profiled, and TCRdb retains in-frame clones only, with some absent. The repertoire holds about 140,000 clones, with around two thirds as singletons. The chain recombines TRBV6-4 with TRBJ1-2; D uncertain. The receptor was isolated from a woman between 40 and 50 years old in good health and CMV-seronegative. Sequencing was carried out using PBMCs. The CDR3 is CASSTDPETNYGYTF. DNA for the CDR3: TGTGCCAGCAGTACTGACCCCGAGACAAACTATGGCTACACCTTC.